A single sample is the source of the 6 T cell receptor beta chains below, sequenced in a study of blood T cell repertoires in COVID-19. Clones were sequenced by immunoSEQ multiplex PCR, and TCRdb holds only the in-frame ones, with some missing. Here the sample spans 200,000 or so clones, around four fifths being singletons. The sequenced sample consisted of peripheral blood. These TCRs come from a woman in her 30s with acute or convalescent COVID-19.

This clone was counted a few times. The rearrangement links TRBV13 to TRBJ1-5; maybe TRBD1 (5 bases). V was shortened by 3 bases and J by 7 bases, with 10 bases between the two germline ends. Looked up from germline, CDR1 is PRHDT and CDR2 is FYEKMQ (reference sequence). CDR3 length equals 13 residues. CDR3 residues: CASSFGGWQPQHF. The CDR3 DNA follows: TGTGCCAGCAGCTTTGGGGGGTGGCAGCCCCAGCATTTT.

The chain combines TRBV10-2 with TRBJ1-2; D uncertain. In germline, CDR1 is WSHSY, CDR2 SAAADI. V gave up 4 bases and J gave up 6 bases, with 9 bases separating them. The CDR3 totals 12 residues. For the CDR3, the DNA is TGCGCCAGCAGTGGAGGGTTCGATGGCTACACCTTC. Its translation is CASSGGFDGYTF.

The rearrangement links TRBV27 to TRBJ1-5; a possible D gene is TRBD1 (6 bases). The CDR3 length is 14 residues. Germline V gives CDR1 MNHEY, CDR2 SMNVEV (reference sequence). Trimming left V 6 bases short and J 4 bases short, with 13 bases between. CDR3: CASRSNDRNQPQHF. Here the CDR3 DNA reads TGTGCCAGCAGAAGCAACGACAGGAATCAGCCCCAGCATTTT.

V is TRBV5-4 and J is TRBJ1-1, with D tentatively TRBD1 (6 bases). The germline V gene has CDR1 SGHNT and CDR2 YYREEE (reference sequence). With 0 bases removed from V and 1 base from J, the gap between germline ends came to 10 bases. This CDR3 has 15 residues. The CDR3 nucleotides read TGTGCCAGCAGCTTGGCCCAGGGGCAGAACACTGAAGCTTTCTTT. The encoded protein is CASSLAQGQNTEAFF.

The gene calls are TRBV30 and TRBJ2-7; the match to TRBD1 covers 11 bases. Germline trimming cut 4 bases from V and 3 bases from J; bases unmatched to any gene: 5. Germline loops: CDR1 GTSNPN, CDR2 SVGIG (reference sequence). The CDR3 has 14 residues. Here the CDR3 reads CAWTRTGGFYEQYF. DNA of the CDR3: TGTGCCTGGACCAGGACAGGGGGCTTCTACGAGCAGTACTTC.

V gene TRBV7-9 combines with J gene TRBJ2-1; the match to TRBD1 covers 7 bases. The CDR3 loop spans 16 amino acids. With V trimmed by 3 bases and J by 0 bases, 5 bases remained unmatched. Germline CDR1 is SEHNR and CDR2 is FQNEAQ (reference sequence). The CDR3 spells CASSFRDSGSYNEQFF. The CDR3 nucleotides are TGTGCCAGCAGCTTCCGGGACAGCGGCTCCTACAATGAGCAGTTCTTC.